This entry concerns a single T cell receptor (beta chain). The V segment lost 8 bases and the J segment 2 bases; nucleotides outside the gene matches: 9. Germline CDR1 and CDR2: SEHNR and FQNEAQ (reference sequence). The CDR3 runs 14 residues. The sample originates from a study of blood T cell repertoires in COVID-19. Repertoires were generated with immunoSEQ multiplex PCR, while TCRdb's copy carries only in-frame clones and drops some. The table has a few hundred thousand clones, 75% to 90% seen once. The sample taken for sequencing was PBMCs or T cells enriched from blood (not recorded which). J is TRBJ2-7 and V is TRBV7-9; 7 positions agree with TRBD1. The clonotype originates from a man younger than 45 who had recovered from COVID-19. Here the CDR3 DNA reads TGTGCCAGCTCTCCGGACAGGAAGACCTACGAGCAGTACTTC. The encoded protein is CASSPDRKTYEQYF.